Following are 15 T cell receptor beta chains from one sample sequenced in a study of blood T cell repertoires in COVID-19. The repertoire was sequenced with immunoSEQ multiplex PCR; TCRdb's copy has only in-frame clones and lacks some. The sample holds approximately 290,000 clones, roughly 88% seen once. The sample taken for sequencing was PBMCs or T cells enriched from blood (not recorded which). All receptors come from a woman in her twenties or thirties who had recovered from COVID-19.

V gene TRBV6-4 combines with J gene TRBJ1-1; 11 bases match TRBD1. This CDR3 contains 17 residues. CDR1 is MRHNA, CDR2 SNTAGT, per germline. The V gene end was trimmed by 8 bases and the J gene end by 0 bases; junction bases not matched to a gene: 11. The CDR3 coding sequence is TGTGCCAGCCCCCCGGACAGGGGGCACTTCATGAACACTGAAGCTTTCTTT. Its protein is CASPPDRGHFMNTEAFF.

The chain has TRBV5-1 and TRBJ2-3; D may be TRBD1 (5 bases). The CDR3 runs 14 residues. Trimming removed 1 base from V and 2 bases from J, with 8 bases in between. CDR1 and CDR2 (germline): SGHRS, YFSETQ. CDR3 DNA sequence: TGCGCCAGCAGCTTGAGCAGGGACACAGATACGCAGTATTTT. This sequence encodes CASSLSRDTDTQYF.

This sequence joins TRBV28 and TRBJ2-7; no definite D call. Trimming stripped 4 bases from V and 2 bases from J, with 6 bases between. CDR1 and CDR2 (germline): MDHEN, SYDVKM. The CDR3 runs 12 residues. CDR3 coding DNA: TGTGCCAGCAGTTCCCCCGCCTACGAGCAGTACTTC. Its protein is CASSSPAYEQYF.

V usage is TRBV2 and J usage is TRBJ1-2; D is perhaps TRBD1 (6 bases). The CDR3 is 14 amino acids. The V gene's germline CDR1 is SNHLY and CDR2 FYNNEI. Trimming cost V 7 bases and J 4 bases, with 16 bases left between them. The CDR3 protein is CASNVQGGSYGYTF. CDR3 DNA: TGTGCCAGCAATGTCCAAGGGGGAAGCTATGGCTACACCTTC.

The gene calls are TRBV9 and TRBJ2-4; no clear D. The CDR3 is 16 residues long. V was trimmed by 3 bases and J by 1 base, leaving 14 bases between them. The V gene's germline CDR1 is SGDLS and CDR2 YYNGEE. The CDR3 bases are TGTGCCAGCAGCGGAGGTGCTGGAACGGCCAAAAACATTCAGTACTTC. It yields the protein CASSGGAGTAKNIQYF.

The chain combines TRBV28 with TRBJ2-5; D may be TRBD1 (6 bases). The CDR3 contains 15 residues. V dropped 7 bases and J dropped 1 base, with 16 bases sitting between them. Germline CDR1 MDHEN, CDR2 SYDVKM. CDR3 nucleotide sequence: TGTGCCAGCAATTCCCCAGGGGTCTCCCAAGAGACCCAGTACTTC. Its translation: CASNSPGVSQETQYF.

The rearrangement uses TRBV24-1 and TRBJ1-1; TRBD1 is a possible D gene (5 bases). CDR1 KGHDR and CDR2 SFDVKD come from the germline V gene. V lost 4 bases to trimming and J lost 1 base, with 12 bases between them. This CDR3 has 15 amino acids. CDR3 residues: CATSDGDFGNTEAFF. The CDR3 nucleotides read TGTGCCACCAGTGACGGGGACTTTGGGAACACTGAAGCTTTCTTT.

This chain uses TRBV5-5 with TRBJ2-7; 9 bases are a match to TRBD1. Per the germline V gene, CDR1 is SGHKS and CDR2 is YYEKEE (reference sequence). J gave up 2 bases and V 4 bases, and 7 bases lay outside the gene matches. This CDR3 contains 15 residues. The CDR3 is CASSQPGQGAYEQYF. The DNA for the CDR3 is TGTGCCAGCAGCCAGCCGGGACAGGGAGCCTACGAGCAGTACTTC.

This CDR3 is CASSADRAQHF. The CDR3 DNA follows: TGTGCCAGCAGTGCGGACAGGGCCCAGCATTTT. V gene TRBV28 combines with J gene TRBJ1-5; 8 bases agree with TRBD1. This CDR3 is built from 11 residues. Unmatched junction bases numbered 2, after V lost 5 bases and J lost 11 bases. Germline lookup yields CDR1 MDHEN and CDR2 SYDVKM.

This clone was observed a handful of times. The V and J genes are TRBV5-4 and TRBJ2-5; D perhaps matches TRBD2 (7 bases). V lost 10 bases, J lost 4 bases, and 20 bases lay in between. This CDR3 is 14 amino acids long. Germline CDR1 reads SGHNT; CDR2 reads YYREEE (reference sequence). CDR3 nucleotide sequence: TGTGCCGAGGGGGAGGGAATGAATATAGAGACCCAGTACTTC. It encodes CAEGEGMNIETQYF.

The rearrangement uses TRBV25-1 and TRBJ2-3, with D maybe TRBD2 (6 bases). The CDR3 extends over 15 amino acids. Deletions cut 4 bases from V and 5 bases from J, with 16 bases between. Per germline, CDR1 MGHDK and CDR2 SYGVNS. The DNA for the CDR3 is TGTGCCAGCAGTGGGGTCGGGGGAATCCTAGATACGCAGTATTTT. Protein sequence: CASSGVGGILDTQYF.

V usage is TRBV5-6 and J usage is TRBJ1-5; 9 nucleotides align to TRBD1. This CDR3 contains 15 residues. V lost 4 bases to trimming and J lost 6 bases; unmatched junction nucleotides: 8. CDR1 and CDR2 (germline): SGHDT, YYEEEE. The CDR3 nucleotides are TGTGCCAGCAGCATCCGGGACAGGGAGGGTCAGCCCCAGCATTTT. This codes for CASSIRDREGQPQHF.

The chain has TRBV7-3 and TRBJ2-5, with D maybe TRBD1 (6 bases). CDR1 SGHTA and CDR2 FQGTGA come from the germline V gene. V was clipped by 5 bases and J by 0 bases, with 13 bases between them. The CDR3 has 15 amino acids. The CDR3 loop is CASSAFQGHQETQYF. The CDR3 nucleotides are TGTGCCAGCAGCGCCTTCCAGGGGCACCAAGAGACCCAGTACTTC.

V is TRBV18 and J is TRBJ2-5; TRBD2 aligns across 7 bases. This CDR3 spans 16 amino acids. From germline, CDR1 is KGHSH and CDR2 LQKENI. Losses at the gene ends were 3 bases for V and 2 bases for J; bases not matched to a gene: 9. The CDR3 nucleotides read TGTGCCAGCTCACCCCCTGGGAAGGGAGGGCAAGAGACCCAGTACTTC. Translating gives CASSPPGKGGQETQYF.

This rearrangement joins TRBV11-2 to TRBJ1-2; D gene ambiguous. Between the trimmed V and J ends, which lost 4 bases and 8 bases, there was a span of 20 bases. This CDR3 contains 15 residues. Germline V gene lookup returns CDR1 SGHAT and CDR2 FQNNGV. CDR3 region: CASSSGRRPDEGYTF. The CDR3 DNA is TGTGCCAGCAGCTCGGGGAGGCGGCCAGATGAGGGCTACACCTTC.